Listed here are 24 T cell receptor beta chains from one sample, sequenced in a study of blood T cells in healthy people across ages. Alongside a J-beta primer mix, a sample-barcoded 5' primer served in a second PCR lasting about 6 to 11 cycles. TCRdb recomputed calls from the 5' RACE reads with MiXCR, one row per CDR3 protein. The sample includes about 730,000 distinct CDR3 sequences, roughly 43% of them seen just once. Source material: blood. The receptors were gathered from a woman in her sixties or seventies in good health.

This sequence joins TRBV6-4 and TRBJ1-5; tentative D call: TRBD1 (6 bases). Trimming left V 4 bases short and J 9 bases short, with 13 bases between. The CDR3 is 13 amino acids. From germline, CDR1 is MRHNA and CDR2 SNTAGT. CDR3 region: CASSAGVDRPQHF. The CDR3, as DNA: TGTGCCAGCAGTGCAGGGGTTGATAGGCCCCAGCATTTT.

On this clonotype: A much larger clone is a single base away; this may be a read error. No DNA is shown, since the ends of the CDR3 on it are uncertain; the CDR3 is the one TCRdb lists. The chain uses TRBV7-2 and TRBJ1-2; the table's D call of TRBD1 was not tested on the DNA. Germline V gene lookup returns CDR1 SGHTA and CDR2 FQGNSA. Inclusive of both ends, the CDR3 amounts to 14 amino acids. The CDR3: CACSAGQGGYGYTF.

This clonotype occurred a few times. The V gene is TRBV7-2, the J gene TRBJ2-7; D gene uncertain. The ends were cut back, 3 bases at V and 5 bases at J, with 14 bases in the middle. The germline V gene encodes CDR1 SGHTA and CDR2 FQGNSA. This CDR3 is 14 amino acids long. CDR3 residues: CASSFPNEAHEQYF. The CDR3, as DNA: TGTGCCAGCAGCTTCCCTAATGAGGCACACGAGCAGTACTTC.

This clonotype was counted a few times. The chain has TRBV20-1 and TRBJ2-7, with TRBD2 identical over 10 bases. V was pared by 5 bases and J by 6 bases, with 7 bases of the junction left unmatched. Per germline, CDR1 DFQATT and CDR2 SNEGSKA (reference sequence). This CDR3 is built from 13 residues. CDR3 bases: TGCAGTGCTGCGGGACTAGCGAATGGCGAGCAGTACTTC. It encodes CSAAGLANGEQYF.

This clonotype appeared a few times. This chain's CDR3 is CASSFWSGENEQYF. CDR3 nucleotides: TGTGCCAGCAGCTTTTGGAGCGGGGAAAACGAGCAGTACTTC. This chain links TRBV7-2 with TRBJ2-7; 7 bases match TRBD2. Germline CDR1 reads SGHTA; CDR2 reads FQGNSA. This CDR3 region has 14 residues. Trimming cost V 3 bases and J 5 bases; bases outside gene matches: 7.

Note on this clonotype: The junction and the germline gene differ at one end; a read error may be behind it. Here the CDR3 reads CPSSVSGNEQFF. The CDR3 nucleotides read TGTCCCAGCAGCGTATCGGGTAATGAGCAGTTCTTC. The J gene is TRBJ2-1, the V gene TRBV9; D remains ambiguous. CDR1 is SGDLS, CDR2 YYNGEE, per germline. This CDR3 is 12 amino acids long.

The chain couples TRBV6-2 or TRBV6-3 to TRBJ1-2; 9 nucleotides align to TRBD1. The V and J ends lost 7 bases and 8 bases, in that order; junction bases with no gene match: 11. The CDR3 is 14 amino acids. Germline assignment: CDR1 MNHEY and CDR2 SVGEGT. The CDR3 nucleotides read TGTGCCAGCACCAGGACAGGGGCGGTCGGGGGCTACACCTTC. Translating gives CASTRTGAVGGYTF.

The chain has TRBV9 and TRBJ2-1; D is possibly TRBD2 (6 bases). Germline V gives CDR1 SGDLS, CDR2 YYNGEE. The CDR3 loop spans 14 amino acids. The germline V and J ends were trimmed by 0 bases and 5 bases, with 9 bases remaining between them. The CDR3 here is CASSVDGGNNEQFF. The CDR3 nucleotides read TGTGCCAGCAGCGTAGACGGAGGGAACAATGAGCAGTTCTTC.

The chain combines TRBV12-3 or TRBV12-4 with TRBJ2-7; TRBD2 agrees at 9 bases. CDR3 size: 14 residues. With V trimmed by 5 bases and J by 7 bases, 9 bases remained unmatched. The CDR3 DNA reads TGTGCCAGCAGTGAGCGGGAGGACTACAATGAGCAGTACTTC. Its protein product is CASSEREDYNEQYF.

V is TRBV6-5 and J is TRBJ2-1; 9 bases align to TRBD1. The CDR3 has 15 residues. Unmatched junction bases numbered 11, after V lost 4 bases and J lost 10 bases. The germline gives CDR1 MNHEY, CDR2 SVGAGI. In nucleotides, the CDR3 is TGTGCCAGCAGTTCACCGGGACAGGGCTTAAGGGAGCAGTTCTTC. It is translated as CASSSPGQGLREQFF.

This chain uses TRBV6-2 or TRBV6-3 with TRBJ2-3, with D maybe TRBD2 (7 bases). Germline V gives CDR1 MNHEY, CDR2 SVGEGT. The CDR3 runs 18 residues. The V end was cut by 5 bases, the J end by 4 bases, with 25 bases between. This CDR3 is CASSPLRGLWGGPDTQYF. In nucleotides, the CDR3 is TGTGCCAGCAGTCCCCTGAGGGGGTTGTGGGGGGGCCCAGATACGCAGTATTTT.

The CDR3 bases are TGCAGTGCTAGCCGCACAGGGGGCGGACAGCCCCAGCATTTT. This encodes CSASRTGGGQPQHF. The chain recombines TRBV20-1 with TRBJ1-5; TRBD1 matches at 9 bases. Germline loops: CDR1 DFQATT, CDR2 SNEGSKA (reference sequence). The V gene end was trimmed by 3 bases and the J gene end by 7 bases; junction bases not matched to a gene: 7. The CDR3 runs 14 residues.

The chain links TRBV6-2 or TRBV6-3 to TRBJ2-7; the D gene is possibly TRBD1 (6 bases). Germline CDR1 is MNHEY and CDR2 is SVGEGT. Trimming removed 4 bases from V and 4 bases from J, with 14 bases in between. The CDR3 extends over 14 amino acids. CDR3 coding DNA: TGTGCCAGCAGTTCGACAGGAAAACTTTACGAGCAGTACTTC. Its translation: CASSSTGKLYEQYF.

About this clonotype itself: The junction shows a germline mismatch at one end, possibly a read error. The chain has TRBV15 and TRBJ2-5; D ambiguous. The CDR3 is 15 residues long. The germline gives CDR1 LNHNV, CDR2 YYDKDF (reference sequence). This chain's CDR3 is CTTSRSRLLQETQYF. Written as DNA, the CDR3 is TGTACCACCAGCAGATCCCGACTGCTGCAAGAAACCCAGTACTTC.

The chain is built from TRBV18 and TRBJ2-7; 14 bases agree with TRBD2. Germline loops: CDR1 KGHSH, CDR2 LQKENI. This CDR3 spans 16 amino acids. Trimming cost V 3 bases and J 0 bases; bases outside gene matches: 1. In DNA, the CDR3 is TGTGCCAGCTCACCTGGGACTAGCGGGAGCTCCTACGAGCAGTACTTC. This encodes CASSPGTSGSSYEQYF.

This clonotype came up a few times. V gene TRBV25-1 combines with J gene TRBJ1-2; maybe TRBD1 (5 bases). Germline V gene sequence: CDR1 MGHDK, CDR2 SYGVNS. The CDR3 length is 14 residues. With 5 bases removed from V and 5 bases from J, the gap between germline ends came to 15 bases. The CDR3 sequence: CASSSRDWRYGYTF. DNA for the CDR3: TGTGCCAGCAGTTCTCGGGACTGGCGATATGGCTACACCTTC.

This clonotype appeared a few times. This chain links TRBV9 with TRBJ1-2; 7 bases fit TRBD1. Germline CDR1 SGDLS, CDR2 YYNGEE. The CDR3 totals 12 residues. V lost 4 bases and J lost 7; bases outside the gene matches: 4. The CDR3 DNA is TGTGCCAGCAGCACTAGACAGGGTGGCTACACCTTC. Amino acids: CASSTRQGGYTF.

This clonotype has just a few counts. The CDR3 sequence is CASSPEDGGSGYTF. The CDR3 region has the DNA TGTGCCAGCAGCCCCGAGGACGGTGGATCCGGCTACACCTTC. The rearrangement joins TRBV7-9 to TRBJ1-2; D is unresolved. CDR3 size: 14 residues. The germline V gene encodes CDR1 SEHNR and CDR2 FQNEAQ (reference sequence). Trimming took off 5 bases at V and 8 bases at J, with 18 bases between the two ends.

The chain employs TRBV10-3 and TRBJ2-4; D may be TRBD2 (5 bases). The closer fit of TRBJ2-7 to the DNA end suggests the J call may be wrong. There are 14 residues in the CDR3. Germline lookup yields CDR1 ENHRY and CDR2 SYGVKD. CDR3 nucleotides: TGTGCCATCAGAGACCCAGCGGTAAATGGCGAGCAGTACTTC. It is translated as CAIRDPAVNGEQYF.

This clonotype was seen more than once but under ten times. The V call is TRBV9, the J call TRBJ1-1; D gene unclear. From germline, CDR1 is SGDLS and CDR2 YYNGEE. The CDR3 is 14 residues long. The V gene lost 2 bases and the J gene lost 4 bases, with 12 bases spanning the gap. In DNA, the CDR3 is TGTGCCAGCAGCGTGACCACCCTGGGCACTGAAGCTTTCTTT. This sequence encodes CASSVTTLGTEAFF.

The CDR3 region is CASSEGRETQFF. The CDR3 DNA follows: TGTGCCAGCAGTGAGGGCAGGGAGACCCAGTTCTTC. The rearrangement joins TRBV2 to TRBJ2-1; D might be TRBD1 or TRBD2, each matching 5 bases. The CDR3 covers 12 residues. The V and J ends lost 3 bases and 13 bases respectively, with 13 bases between them. The germline gives CDR1 SNHLY, CDR2 FYNNEI. Full variable domain (outside the CDR3, taken from reference TRBV2 and TRBJ2-1): EPEVTQTPSHQVTQMGQEVILRCVPISNHLYFYWYRQILGQKVEFLVSFYNNEISEKSEIFDDQFSVERPDGSNFTLKIRSTKLEDSAMYFCASSEGRETQFFGPGTRLTVL.

This clonotype was recorded many times. The chain combines TRBV20-1 with TRBJ2-3; D perhaps matches TRBD1 (5 bases). The CDR3 covers 12 residues. The germline V gene has CDR1 DFQATT and CDR2 SNEGSKA (reference sequence). Trimming pared 6 bases from V and 2 bases from J, leaving 9 bases between. Here the CDR3 DNA reads TGCAGTGCAGAGACAGACACAGATACGCAGTATTTT. The encoded protein is CSAETDTDTQYF.

V and J are TRBV3-1 and TRBJ2-1; TRBD2 agrees at 10 bases. Losses at the gene ends were 4 bases for V and 6 bases for J; bases not matched to a gene: 6. The germline V gene has CDR1 LGHDT and CDR2 YNNKEL (reference sequence). The CDR3 has 15 amino acids. The CDR3: CASSLTSGIPNEQFF. Here the CDR3 DNA reads TGTGCCAGCAGCCTAACTAGCGGGATCCCCAATGAGCAGTTCTTC.

The V and J genes are TRBV24-1 and TRBJ2-1; D is perhaps TRBD1 (6 bases). Germline V gene lookup returns CDR1 KGHDR and CDR2 SFDVKD. The CDR3 loop spans 17 amino acids. Trimming took 3 bases from V and 2 from J, leaving 16 bases between them. The DNA of the CDR3 is TGTGCCACCAGTGATGCCCTGGGGGCTACACCCTACAATGAGCAGTTCTTC. Translation gives CATSDALGATPYNEQFF.